This T cell receptor (beta chain) was sequenced for a study of regulatory T cells in long-lasting Graves disease. For the study at large: For under 3 months, newly diagnosed Graves' patients had been taking antithyroid drugs.

This clonotype has only a few counts. Arm-PCR of CDR3 regions with iRepertoire HTBI primers generated TCR beta libraries. From the multiplex PCR reads, TCRdb called clonotypes with MiXCR, one entry per CDR3 protein. The table records approximately 560,000 distinct CDR3 sequences, roughly 15% of them present only once. Time point in this sample: newly diagnosed GD, antithyroid drugs for less than 3 months. Preparation of the TCR library used RNA extracted from PBMCs. A further study also used this sample, focusing on T cells in Graves' hyperthyroidism and ophthalmopathy. That paper adds: An initial round of RT-PCR targeting the TCR CDR3 relied on the HTBI primer set. Researchers found most expanded thyroid clonotypes above 0.001 in blood as well.

The material was peripheral blood mononuclear cells (PBMCs), obtained at new diagnosis, from a patient treated with antithyroid drugs. The receptor was isolated from a man between 18 and 29 years old with Graves disease.

CDR3 nucleotides: TGTGCTAGTGGTTTGCCCGGGCCCGAGCAGTACTTC. It yields the protein CASGLPGPEQYF. The V and J genes are TRBV12-5 and TRBJ2-7; D is undetermined. CDR1 is LGHNT and CDR2 is FRNRAP in the germline V gene. The CDR3 is 12 residues long. Trimming pared 2 bases from V and 6 bases from J, leaving 8 bases between.